This TCR beta chain was identified during a study of T cells after yellow fever vaccination. Broader study findings: Detected again after the booster were most primary-vaccination clones, at roughly 95% CD4 and 70% to 90% CD8. A minor fraction of clonotypes spanned both CD4 and CD8 compartments.

Via MiXCR, TCRdb re-called the 5' RACE reads, giving one row per CDR3 protein. The sample lists 70,000 or so distinct CDR3 sequences, around 5% occurring once. In this sample, this clonotype turned up many times. Antigen: not known. The CDR3 consists of 13 residues. The germline CDR1 and CDR2 sequences are MGHRA and YSYEKL. The V and J ends lost 0 bases and 7 bases respectively, with 7 bases between them. The sequence was obtained from a man younger than 30 who received the YFV17D yellow fever vaccine. V gene TRBV4-1 combines with J gene TRBJ1-5, with no clear D. Source: CD4+ T cells sorted from PBMCs, taken approximately 15 days after the first yellow fever vaccination. CDR3 loop: CASSQDPEQPQHF. CDR3 in DNA: TGCGCCAGCAGCCAAGACCCGGAACAGCCCCAGCATTTT.